Sequencing of this T cell receptor (beta chain) was carried out in a study of breast tumors, draining lymph nodes, adjacent tissues. Study conclusions and caveats: The lymph node origin of tumor T cells was framed as consistent with a hypothesis, not demonstrated. Tumor and nontumor repertoires were significantly more similar in luminal-like than in basal-like breast cancer. Compared with lymph nodes, tumors were less diverse; compared with nontumor tissue, more.

V dropped 6 bases and J dropped 8 bases, with 13 bases sitting between them. Germline values: CDR1 SGHDN, CDR2 FVKESK. CDR3 size: 13 residues. TCRdb ran MiXCR on the multiplex PCR reads and lists one entry per CDR3 protein. The table lists about 21,000 distinct CDR3 sequences, about 38% of them singletons. For this clonotype: The antigen is not known.

V and J are TRBV14 and TRBJ1-4; D gene ambiguous. The origin of this receptor is a female donor with breast cancer. Some clones in this sample may be carry-over from other donors' samples. Sequenced material: breast tumor tissue. The CDR3 DNA follows: TGTGCCAGCAGTTTCTGGGCGGGGGAAAAACTGTTTTTT. Protein sequence: CASSFWAGEKLFF.